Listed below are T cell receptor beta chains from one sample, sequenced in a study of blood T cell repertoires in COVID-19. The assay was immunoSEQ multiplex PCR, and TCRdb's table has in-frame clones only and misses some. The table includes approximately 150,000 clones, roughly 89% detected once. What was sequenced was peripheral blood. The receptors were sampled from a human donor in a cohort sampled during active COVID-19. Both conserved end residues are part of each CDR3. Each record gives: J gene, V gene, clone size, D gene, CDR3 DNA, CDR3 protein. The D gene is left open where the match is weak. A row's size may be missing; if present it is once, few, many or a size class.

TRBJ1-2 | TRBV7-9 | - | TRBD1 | TGTGCCAGCAGCCCAAGCTGGACAGGGAGTAACTATGGCTACACCTTC | CASSPSWTGSNYGYTF
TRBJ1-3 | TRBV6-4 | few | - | TGTGCCACAGGGATCGGAAACACCATATATTTT | CATGIGNTIYF
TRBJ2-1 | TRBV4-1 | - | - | TGCGCCAGCAGCCAAGAATTCATTCCTGAGCAGTTCTTC | CASSQEFIPEQFF
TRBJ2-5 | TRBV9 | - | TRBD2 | TGTGCCAGCAGCCCTAGCGGGGTGGAGACCCAGTACTTC | CASSPSGVETQYF
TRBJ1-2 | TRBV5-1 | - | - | TGCGCCAGCAGCCCCTCCCCCCAGTATGGCTACACCTTC | CASSPSPQYGYTF
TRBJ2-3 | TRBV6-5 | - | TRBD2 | TGTGCCAGCAGGAGACTAGCGGGGGGCACAGATACGCAGTATTTT | CASRRLAGGTDTQYF
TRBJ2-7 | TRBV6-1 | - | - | TGTGCCAGCAGTGAAACGGCGGCTACCTCCTACGAGCAGTACTTC | CASSETAATSYEQYF
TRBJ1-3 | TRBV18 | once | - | TGTGCCAGCTCCCGGGGGGGAGCCGGAAACACCATATATTTT | CASSRGGAGNTIYF
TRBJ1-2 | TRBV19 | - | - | TGTGCCAGTAGTACTCGCGCCAGGAATTACTATGGCTACACCTTC | CASSTRARNYYGYTF
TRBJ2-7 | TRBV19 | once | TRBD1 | TGTGCCAGTAGTATAGCCCCAGGGGGCGTACGCAACGAGCAGTACTTC | CASSIAPGGVRNEQYF
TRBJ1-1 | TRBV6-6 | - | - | TGTGCCAGCAGTTATGGCAGGGCCACTGAAGCTTTCTTT | CASSYGRATEAFF
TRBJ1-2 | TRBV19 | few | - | TGTGCCAGTAGTATAGCTCTCGGGAGCGCCGGCTACACCTTC | CASSIALGSAGYTF
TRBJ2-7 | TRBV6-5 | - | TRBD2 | TGTGCCAGCAGTCGACTAGCGGGGGGTCTCTACGAGCAGTACTTC | CASSRLAGGLYEQYF
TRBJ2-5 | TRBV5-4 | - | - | TGTGCCAGCAGCTTGCAACTAGCTGAGACCCAGTACTTC | CASSLQLAETQYF
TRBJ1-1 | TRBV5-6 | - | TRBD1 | TGTGCCAGCAGCTCACAGGGGCAGAAGTCTGAAGCTTTCTTT | CASSSQGQKSEAFF
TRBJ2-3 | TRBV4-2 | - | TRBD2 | TGTGCCAGCAGCCAAGATAACCAGCGGGGGGCATCAGATACGCAGTATTTT | CASSQDNQRGASDTQYF
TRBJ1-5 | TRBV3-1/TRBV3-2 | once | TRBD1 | TGTGCCAGCAGCCATACCGGGACAGGGGATGGTCAGCCCCAGCATTTT | CASSHTGTGDGQPQHF
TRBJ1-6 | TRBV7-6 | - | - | TGTGCCAGCAGCCTTTCTCGGGATTCACCCCTCCACTTT | CASSLSRDSPLHF
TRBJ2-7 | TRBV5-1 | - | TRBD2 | TGCGCCAGCAGCGGAGGGACTAGCGGGGGTCGGAAGTACTTC | CASSGGTSGGRKYF
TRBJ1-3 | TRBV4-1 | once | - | TGCGCCAGCAGCCAAGATCTGAGGGTTGGAAACACCATATATTTT | CASSQDLRVGNTIYF
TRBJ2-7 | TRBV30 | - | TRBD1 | TGTGCCTGGAGCGCGGGACAGGTTCAGTACTTC | CAWSAGQVQYF
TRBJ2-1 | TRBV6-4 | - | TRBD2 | TGTGCCAGCAGTGAGGAGGTAGCGGGGGCCCCAGGTGAGCAGTTCTTC | CASSEEVAGAPGEQFF
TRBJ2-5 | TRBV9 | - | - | TGTGCCAGCAGCGCCGAATCGGGCGGGGGCGAGACCCAGTACTTC | CASSAESGGGETQYF
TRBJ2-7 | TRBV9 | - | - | TGTGCCAGCAGTCGGGACTGGAACAGTTACGAGCAGTACTTC | CASSRDWNSYEQYF
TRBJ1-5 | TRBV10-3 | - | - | TGTGCCATCAGTGAGATGCCGGGGAGTGGTCAGCCCCAGCATTTT | CAISEMPGSGQPQHF
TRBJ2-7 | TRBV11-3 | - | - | TGTGCCAGCAGCCCCTACGGCAGGTCCTACGAGCAGTACTTC | CASSPYGRSYEQYF
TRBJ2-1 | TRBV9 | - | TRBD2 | TGTGCCAGCAGTGGACTAGCGGGGGCCTACAATGAGCAGTTCTTC | CASSGLAGAYNEQFF
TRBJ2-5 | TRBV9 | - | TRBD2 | TGTGCCAGCAGCCGGAGGGGGACTAGCGCCCAAGAGACCCAGTACTTC | CASSRRGTSAQETQYF
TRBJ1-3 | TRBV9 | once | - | TGTGCCAGCAGCGTACAGGGTAGTAGGGGTGGAAACACCATATATTTT | CASSVQGSRGGNTIYF
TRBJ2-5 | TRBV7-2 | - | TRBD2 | TGTGCCAGCAGCTTAGTGGGGGGGAGGGAGACCCAGTACTTC | CASSLVGGRETQYF
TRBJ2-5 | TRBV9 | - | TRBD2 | TGTGCCAGCAGCGTAGCCGCGGGGGGTAGTATCCAAGAGACCCAGTACTTC | CASSVAAGGSIQETQYF
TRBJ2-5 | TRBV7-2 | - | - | TGTGCCAGCAGCTTAGCGGGCGGGGAGACCCAGTACTTC | CASSLAGGETQYF
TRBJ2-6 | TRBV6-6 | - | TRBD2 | TGTGCCAGCAGTCCATCGGGAGGGTTCTCTGGGGCCAACGTCCTGACTTTC | CASSPSGGFSGANVLTF
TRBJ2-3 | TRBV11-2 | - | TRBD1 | TGTGCCAGCAGCTTATTTACTCTCGAGACAGGGAGCACAGATACGCAGTATTTT | CASSLFTLETGSTDTQYF
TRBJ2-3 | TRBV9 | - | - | TGTGCCAGCAGCGTACTGAGAGTCACAGATACGCAGTATTTT | CASSVLRVTDTQYF
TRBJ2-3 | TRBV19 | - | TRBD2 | TGTGCCAGTGCTAAGACTAGCGGGGCCACAGATACGCAGTATTTT | CASAKTSGATDTQYF
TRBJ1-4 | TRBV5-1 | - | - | TGCGCCAGCAGCTCAATTTACAGGTCTGGGAATGAAAAACTGTTTTTT | CASSSIYRSGNEKLFF
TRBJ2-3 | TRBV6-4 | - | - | TGTGCCAGCAGTGACGGGACTAGCACAGATACGCAGTATTTT | CASSDGTSTDTQYF
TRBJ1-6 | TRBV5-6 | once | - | TGTGCCAGCAGAGAGCTCAATTCACCCCTCCACTTT | CASRELNSPLHF
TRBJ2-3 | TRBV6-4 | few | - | TGTGCCAGCAGTGACTCCAGTTCGGATACGCAGTATTTT | CASSDSSSDTQYF
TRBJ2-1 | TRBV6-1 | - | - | TGTGCCAGCAGTGAATCGAGCTCCTACAATGAGCAGTTCTTC | CASSESSSYNEQFF
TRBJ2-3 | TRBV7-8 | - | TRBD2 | TGTGCCAGCAGCTACAGCGGGGACACAGATACGCAGTATTTT | CASSYSGDTDTQYF
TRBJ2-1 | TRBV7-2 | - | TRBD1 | TGTGCCAGCAGCTTACAGGGGGCAACTTACAATGAGCAGTTCTTC | CASSLQGATYNEQFF
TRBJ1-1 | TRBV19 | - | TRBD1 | TGTGCCAGCACGGGACAGGGACTACATGAAGCTTTCTTT | CASTGQGLHEAFF
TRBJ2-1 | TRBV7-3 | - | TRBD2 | TGTGCCAGCAGCGCCCGACTAGCGGGGGGCCCAAGCTCCTACAATGAGCAGTTCTTC | CASSARLAGGPSSYNEQFF
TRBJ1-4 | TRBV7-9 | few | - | TGTGCCAGCAGCTTAGAAGTTCCTAGGGAAAAACTGTTTTTT | CASSLEVPREKLFF
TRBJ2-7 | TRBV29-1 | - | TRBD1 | TGCAGCGTCTCGGACAGGGCCTCCTACGAGCAGTACTTC | CSVSDRASYEQYF
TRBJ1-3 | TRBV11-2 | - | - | TGTGCCAGCAGCTTAGATTCGGTTGGAAACACCATATATTTT | CASSLDSVGNTIYF
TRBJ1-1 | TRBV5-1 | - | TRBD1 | TGCGCCAGCAGCTTGGCCCCTTACAGGGGTGGAATGAACACTGAAGCTTTCTTT | CASSLAPYRGGMNTEAFF
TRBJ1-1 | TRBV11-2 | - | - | TGTGCCAGCAGCTTCGTGGTAGGGGGCACTGAAGCTTTCTTT | CASSFVVGGTEAFF
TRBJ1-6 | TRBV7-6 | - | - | TGTGCCAGCAGCCCGAGGGGGGGGGTAGGGCTCTCACCCCTCCACTTT | CASSPRGGVGLSPLHF
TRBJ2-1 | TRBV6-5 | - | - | TGTGCCAGCAGTTACTCGAGGGGGAGATATGAGCAGTTCTTC | CASSYSRGRYEQFF
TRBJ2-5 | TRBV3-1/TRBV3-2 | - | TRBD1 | TGTGCCAGCAGGCAGGGGGTTAGAGAGACCCAGTACTTC | CASRQGVRETQYF